One sample yielded the 2 T cell receptor beta chains listed below, sequenced in a study of metastatic and nonmetastatic thyroid tumors. Treatment of any kind had been given to no patient before thyroid surgery. TCRdb re-analyzed the PCR reads using MiXCR. The sample comprises about 56,000 clones, just under 30% of which are singletons, and about 15% rests with the top ten. Input material: blood. The origin of the receptors is a female donor with papillary thyroid cancer or a benign thyroid nodule (not recorded which). Some clones in this sample may be carry-over from other donors' samples.

V usage is TRBV11-2 and J usage is TRBJ2-6; no clear D gene. V was shortened by 6 bases and J by 1 base, with 1 base between the two germline ends. The CDR3 is made up of 12 amino acids. Germline V CDR1 and CDR2: SGHAT, FQNNGV. CDR3 nucleotide sequence: TGTGCCAGCAGATCTGGGGCCAACGTCCTGACTTTC. Protein sequence: CASRSGANVLTF.

There are a few counts of this clone. The chain employs TRBV6-1 and TRBJ1-1, with D perhaps matching TRBD1 (5 bases). Germline CDR1 is MNHNS and CDR2 is SASEGT. The length of the CDR3 is 14 residues. Trimming shortened V by 6 bases and J by 4 bases, and 15 bases separated the two germline ends. CDR3 nucleotides: TGTGCCAGCAGACCTCCCCCAGGGAGCACTGAAGCTTTCTTT. Its protein is CASRPPPGSTEAFF.